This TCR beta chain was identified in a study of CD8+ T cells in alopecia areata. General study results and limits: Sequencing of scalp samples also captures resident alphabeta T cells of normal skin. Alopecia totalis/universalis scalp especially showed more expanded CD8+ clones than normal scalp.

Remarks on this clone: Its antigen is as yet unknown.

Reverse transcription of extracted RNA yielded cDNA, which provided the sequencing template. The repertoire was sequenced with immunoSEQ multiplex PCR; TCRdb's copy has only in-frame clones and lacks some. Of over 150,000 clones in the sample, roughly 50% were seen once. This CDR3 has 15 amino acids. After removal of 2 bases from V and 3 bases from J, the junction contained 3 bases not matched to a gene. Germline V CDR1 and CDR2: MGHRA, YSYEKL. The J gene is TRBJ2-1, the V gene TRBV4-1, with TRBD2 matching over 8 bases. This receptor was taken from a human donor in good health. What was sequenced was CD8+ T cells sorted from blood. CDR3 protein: CASSQPAGDYNEQFF. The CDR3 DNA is TGCGCCAGCAGCCAACCAGCGGGGGACTACAATGAGCAGTTCTTC.